This passage covers 27 T cell receptor beta chains from one sample sequenced in a study of blood T cell repertoires in COVID-19. Generated by immunoSEQ multiplex PCR, the TCRdb table keeps only in-frame clones and is missing some. The sample holds about 250,000 clones, 85% seen once. The sample taken for sequencing was peripheral blood. Receptors originate from a woman in her sixties or seventies with active or convalescent COVID-19.

The chain joins TRBV6-5 to TRBJ2-2; 7 bases match TRBD1. Per the germline V gene, CDR1 is MNHEY and CDR2 is SVGAGI. V lost 6 bases to trimming and J lost 4 bases; unmatched junction nucleotides: 2. This CDR3 contains 13 residues. CDR3 nucleotides: TGTGCCAGCAGAAGACAGGGCACCGGGGAGCTGTTTTTT. It translates to CASRRQGTGELFF.

The gene calls are TRBV20-1 and TRBJ1-2, with D tentatively TRBD1 (6 bases). The CDR3 runs 14 residues. V dropped 3 bases and J dropped 2 bases, with 13 bases sitting between them. CDR1 is DFQATT, CDR2 SNEGSKA, per germline (reference sequence). The CDR3 sequence: CSASRGGYNYGYTF. The CDR3 coding sequence is TGCAGTGCTAGTAGGGGGGGGTACAACTATGGCTACACCTTC.

This rearrangement joins TRBV5-6 to TRBJ1-2; 7 nucleotides match TRBD1. Germline CDR1 is SGHDT and CDR2 is YYEEEE. Unmatched junction bases numbered 6, after V lost 5 bases and J lost 2 bases. There are 14 residues in the CDR3. The CDR3, as DNA: TGTGCCAGCAGGGGGTGGGGACAGAACTATGGCTACACCTTC. Its protein is CASRGWGQNYGYTF.

This clone was seen a handful of times. The chain carries TRBV29-1 and TRBJ1-1, with 8 positions matching TRBD1. The CDR3 has 12 amino acids. CDR1 is SQVTM, CDR2 ANQGSEA, per germline. With 7 bases clipped from V and 1 base from J, the junction kept 2 bases outside the gene matches. The CDR3 reads CSGTGPNTEAFF. The CDR3 region has the DNA TGCAGCGGGACAGGGCCGAACACTGAAGCTTTCTTT.

The chain uses TRBV11-2 and TRBJ2-3; D perhaps matches TRBD1 (5 bases). CDR1 SGHAT and CDR2 FQNNGV come from the germline V gene. The CDR3 covers 13 residues. V gave up 0 bases and J gave up 7 bases, with 8 bases separating them. The CDR3 DNA sequence: TGTGCCAGCAGCTTAGAAGGGGCAAATACGCAGTATTTT. It specifies CASSLEGANTQYF.

The V call is TRBV28, the J call TRBJ2-7; weak D call: TRBD2 (5 bases). Germline-derived CDR1 and CDR2 are MDHEN and SYDVKM. V was pared by 7 bases and J by 3 bases, with 16 bases between. The CDR3 consists of 14 residues. CDR3 residues: CASTRSRDLYEQYF. The CDR3 DNA reads as TGTGCCAGCACTCGTTCGAGGGATCTCTACGAGCAGTACTTC.

The V call is TRBV12-3 or TRBV12-4, the J call TRBJ1-5; D is unclear. The V end was cut by 3 bases, the J end by 8 bases, with 8 bases between. The CDR3 contains 12 residues. The CDR3 bases are TGTGCCAGCAGTTTTGATGTAGAGCCCCAGCATTTT. This codes for CASSFDVEPQHF.

The chain combines TRBV29-1 with TRBJ2-1; D gene uncertain. Trimming took 4 bases from V and 4 from J, leaving 14 bases between them. The CDR3 contains 14 residues. CDR1 and CDR2 from the germline V gene are SQVTM and ANQGSEA. CDR3 region: CSVGAGTTYNEQFF. The DNA of the CDR3 is TGCAGCGTTGGAGCTGGTACCACTTACAATGAGCAGTTCTTC.

The chain carries TRBV12-5 and TRBJ1-3; no reliable D call. The CDR3 has 13 residues. Germline V gene lookup returns CDR1 LGHNT and CDR2 FRNRAP. Trimming cost V 5 bases and J 1 base, with 6 bases left between them. The CDR3 DNA sequence: TGTGCTAGTGGTCTAGCTTCTGGAAACACCATATATTTT. Translated: CASGLASGNTIYF. Full variable domain (missing parts from reference TRBV12-5 and TRBJ1-3): DARVTQTPRHKVTEMGQEVTMRCQPILGHNTVFWYRQTMMQGLELLAYFRNRAPLDDSGMPKDRFSAEMPDATLATLKIQPSEPRDSAVYFCASGLASGNTIYFGEGSWLTVV.

V and J are TRBV5-4 and TRBJ2-3; D possibly corresponds to TRBD2 (5 bases). The CDR3 totals 14 residues. V shed 7 bases and J shed 0 bases, with 12 bases lying between them. From germline, CDR1 is SGHNT and CDR2 YYREEE (reference sequence). For the CDR3, the DNA is TGTGCCAGCGGCGGTGGACTTAGCACAGATACGCAGTATTTT. It specifies CASGGGLSTDTQYF.

The count of this clone is one. The chain links TRBV10-1 to TRBJ2-2, with a weak D call TRBD2 (5 bases). The CDR3 totals 15 residues. Trimming removed 5 bases at V and 0 bases at J, with 10 bases between. Germline CDR1 reads WNHNN; CDR2 reads SYGVQD (reference sequence). CDR3: CASSLRASNTGELFF. The CDR3 DNA sequence: TGCGCCAGCAGTTTGAGGGCTTCGAACACCGGGGAGCTGTTTTTT.

This chain joins TRBV7-6 and TRBJ2-1, with 7 bases identical to TRBD2. This CDR3 spans 13 amino acids. V lost 8 bases to trimming and J lost 9 bases; unmatched junction nucleotides: 10. Germline V gives CDR1 SGHVS, CDR2 FNYEAQ. The CDR3 loop reads CASLARGRGEQFF. The CDR3 DNA reads TGTGCCAGCCTAGCTCGCGGGAGAGGTGAGCAGTTCTTC.

This sequence joins TRBV18 and TRBJ2-7, with a weak D call TRBD2 (7 bases). CDR3 length: 15 residues. Germline lookup yields CDR1 KGHSH and CDR2 LQKENI. V was trimmed by 2 bases and J by 3 bases, leaving 14 bases between them. For the CDR3, the DNA is TGTGCCAGCTCACCAAGGGGGGGAAGGTTCTACGAGCAGTACTTC. Its translation is CASSPRGGRFYEQYF. Combining the CDR3 with reference TRBV18 and TRBJ2-7 gives the whole variable domain NAGVMQNPRHLVRRRGQEARLRCSPMKGHSHVYWYRQLPEEGLKFMVYLQKENIIDESGMPKERFSAEFPKEGPSILRIQQVVRGDSAAYFCASSPRGGRFYEQYFGPGTRLTVT.

The rearrangement uses TRBV7-9 and TRBJ1-4; the match to TRBD1 covers 12 bases. Germline lookup yields CDR1 SEHNR and CDR2 FQNEAQ (reference sequence). This CDR3 has 16 amino acids. With V trimmed by 4 bases and J by 2 bases, 2 bases remained unmatched. Written as DNA, the CDR3 is TGTGCCAGCAGCTCGGGACAGGGGGCCACTAATGAAAAACTGTTTTTT. Residues: CASSSGQGATNEKLFF.

V usage is TRBV12-5 and J usage is TRBJ1-2; D is undetermined. This CDR3 region has 15 residues. Germline V lookup: CDR1 LGHNT, CDR2 FRNRAP. Deletions cut 1 base from V and 4 bases from J, with 13 bases between. CDR3 sequence (DNA): TGTGCTAGTGGTTTGGGGGCAAGCCTTGGCTATGGCTACACCTTC. It codes for CASGLGASLGYGYTF.

This clone was recorded once. The chain joins TRBV29-1 to TRBJ1-2; 7 nucleotides agree with TRBD1. V gave up 3 bases and J gave up 8 bases; unmatched junction bases: 18. CDR3 length equals 16 residues. Germline V lookup: CDR1 SQVTM, CDR2 ANQGSEA. CDR3 DNA sequence: TGCAGCGTTGACCCCGAGGGACAGACCGTTCGGCTCGGCTACACCTTC. This encodes CSVDPEGQTVRLGYTF.

This clone was seen a single time. V and J are TRBV5-5 and TRBJ2-5; the match to TRBD2 covers 9 bases. This CDR3 region has 15 residues. The germline V gene encodes CDR1 SGHKS and CDR2 YYEKEE (reference sequence). J gave up 4 bases and V 0 bases, and 4 bases lay outside the gene matches. CDR3 DNA: TGTGCCAGCAGCTTGGGCGGGAGGGCCGTAGAGACCCAGTACTTC. Translating gives CASSLGGRAVETQYF.

CDR3 residues: CATSGRGGSSQPQHF. DNA of the CDR3: TGTGCCACCAGCGGGCGAGGTGGGAGTAGTCAGCCCCAGCATTTT. The chain employs TRBV15 and TRBJ1-5; D is unclear. Trimming left V 5 bases short and J 6 bases short, with 17 bases between. Germline loops: CDR1 LNHNV, CDR2 YYDKDF (reference sequence). This CDR3 is built from 15 residues. Based on the CDR3 plus reference TRBV15 and TRBJ1-5, the full variable domain is DAMVIQNPRYQVTQFGKPVTLSCSQTLNHNVMYWYQQKSSQAPKLLFHYYDKDFNNEADTPDNFQSRRPNTSFCFLDIRSPGLGDTAMYLCATSGRGGSSQPQHFGDGTRLSIL.

CDR3 bases: TGTGCCAGCAGTTCTAGTGGGACTAGCGGGCTTCAGTACGTC. It codes for CASSSSGTSGLQYV. J is TRBJ2-7 and V is TRBV11-2; 12 bases agree with TRBD2. The CDR3 is made up of 14 amino acids. J lost 10 bases, V lost 6 bases, and 10 bases had no gene match. Germline values: CDR1 SGHAT, CDR2 FQNNGV.

The rearrangement joins TRBV7-2 to TRBJ1-1; TRBD1 matches at 9 bases. V shed 5 bases and J 1 base; nucleotides not matched to a gene: 8. The V gene's germline CDR1 is SGHTA and CDR2 FQGNSA. There are 16 residues in the CDR3. The CDR3 region has the DNA TGTGCCAGCAGCCCCAACAGGGGGCCTAGGAACACTGAAGCTTTCTTT. Amino acids: CASSPNRGPRNTEAFF.

This clone showed up just a few times. V and J are TRBV7-8 and TRBJ2-2; possible D gene TRBD2, 6 bases. Trimming took off 6 bases at V and 2 bases at J, with 13 bases between the two ends. The V gene's germline CDR1 is SGHVS and CDR2 FQNEAQ. This CDR3 comprises 15 residues. For the CDR3, the DNA is TGTGCCAGCAGTAGGGGACTCCTAAACACCGGGGAGCTGTTTTTT. Amino acids: CASSRGLLNTGELFF.

The chain employs TRBV18 and TRBJ2-7; D is possibly TRBD2 (5 bases). Germline V gene lookup returns CDR1 KGHSH and CDR2 LQKENI. V was shortened by 3 bases and J by 7 bases, with 10 bases between the two germline ends. The CDR3 consists of 12 residues. CDR3 nucleotide sequence: TGTGCCAGCTCACCCCTCCCGGGGGAGCAGTACTTC. It encodes CASSPLPGEQYF.

The chain uses TRBV5-4 and TRBJ2-5; TRBD1 might be the D (6 bases). This CDR3 contains 16 residues. The V end lost 6 bases, the J end lost 5 bases, and 23 bases lay between the germline ends. Germline V gives CDR1 SGHNT, CDR2 YYREEE (reference sequence). The chain's CDR3 is CASTPAGTRVGETQYF. The CDR3 DNA follows: TGTGCCAGCACCCCTGCCGGGACAAGGGTCGGGGAGACCCAGTACTTC.

The sample holds a few counts of this clone. The chain carries TRBV10-1 and TRBJ2-1; 11 nucleotides line up with TRBD1. Per the germline V gene, CDR1 is WNHNN and CDR2 is SYGVQD (reference sequence). With 8 bases clipped from V and 5 bases from J, the junction kept 11 bases outside the gene matches. The CDR3 spans 16 residues. The CDR3 reads CASSTLRTGGHNEQFF. The CDR3 nucleotides read TGCGCCAGCTCGACTTTAAGGACAGGGGGCCACAATGAGCAGTTCTTC.

The V gene is TRBV28, the J gene TRBJ1-1; D remains unclear. Germline CDR1 reads MDHEN; CDR2 reads SYDVKM. V was pared by 6 bases and J by 9 bases, with 17 bases between. The CDR3 contains 13 residues. CDR3: CASSQSASGKAFF. CDR3 coding DNA: TGTGCCAGCAGCCAGTCGGCGAGCGGGAAAGCTTTCTTT.

This chain connects TRBV30 to TRBJ2-7, with 8 bases matching TRBD1. V lost 5 bases, J lost 3 bases, and 9 bases stayed unmatched. Per germline, CDR1 GTSNPN and CDR2 SVGIG (reference sequence). CDR3 length: 14 residues. CDR3 coding DNA: TGTGCCTGGGCACAGGGGGGTCTCATCTACGAGCAGTACTTC. It yields the protein CAWAQGGLIYEQYF.

The chain links TRBV11-2 to TRBJ2-2; TRBD1 matches at 9 bases. Germline values: CDR1 SGHAT, CDR2 FQNNGV. The CDR3 covers 17 residues. The junction had 13 bases not matched to a gene; V was cut back by 5 bases and J by 6 bases. The CDR3, as DNA: TGTGCCAGCAGCCCAGGGTCAGGGACAGGGTTTTCCGGGGAGCTGTTTTTT. Amino acid sequence: CASSPGSGTGFSGELFF.